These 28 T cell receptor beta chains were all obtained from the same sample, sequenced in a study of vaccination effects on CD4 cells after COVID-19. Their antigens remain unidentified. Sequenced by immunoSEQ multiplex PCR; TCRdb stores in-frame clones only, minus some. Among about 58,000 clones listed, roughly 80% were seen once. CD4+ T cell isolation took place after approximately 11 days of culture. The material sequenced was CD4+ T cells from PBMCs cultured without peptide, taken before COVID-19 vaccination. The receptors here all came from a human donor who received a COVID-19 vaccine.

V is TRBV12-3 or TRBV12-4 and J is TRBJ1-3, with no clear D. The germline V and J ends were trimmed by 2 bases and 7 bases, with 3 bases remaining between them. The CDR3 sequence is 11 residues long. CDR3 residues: CASSLKNTIYF. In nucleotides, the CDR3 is TGTGCCAGCAGTTTAAAGAACACCATATATTTT.

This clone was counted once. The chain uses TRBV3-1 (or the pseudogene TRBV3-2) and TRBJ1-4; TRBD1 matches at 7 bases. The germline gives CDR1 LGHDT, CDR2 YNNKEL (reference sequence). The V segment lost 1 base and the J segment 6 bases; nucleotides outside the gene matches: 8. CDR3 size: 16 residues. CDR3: CASSQGRGTEHEKLFF. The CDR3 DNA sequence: TGTGCCAGCAGCCAAGGGAGGGGGACAGAGCATGAAAAACTGTTTTTT.

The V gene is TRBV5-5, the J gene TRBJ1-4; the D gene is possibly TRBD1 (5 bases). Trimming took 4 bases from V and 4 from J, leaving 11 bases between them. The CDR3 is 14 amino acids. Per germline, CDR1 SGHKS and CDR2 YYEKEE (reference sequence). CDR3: CASSPGQVNEKLFF. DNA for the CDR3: TGTGCCAGCAGCCCAGGACAAGTTAATGAAAAACTGTTTTTT.

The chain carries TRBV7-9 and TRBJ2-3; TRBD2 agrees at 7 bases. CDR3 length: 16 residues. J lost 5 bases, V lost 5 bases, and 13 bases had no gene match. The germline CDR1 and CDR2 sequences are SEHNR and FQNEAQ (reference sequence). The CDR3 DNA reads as TGTGCCAGCAGCCCGAGGACTAGTCCCCGGGGAGATACGCAGTATTTT. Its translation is CASSPRTSPRGDTQYF. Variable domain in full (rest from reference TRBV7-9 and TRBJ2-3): DTGVSQNPRHKITKRGQNVTFRCDPISEHNRLYWYRQTLGQGPEFLTYFQNEAQLEKSRLLSDRFSAERPKGSFSTLEIQRTEQGDSAMYLCASSPRTSPRGDTQYFGPGTRLTVL.

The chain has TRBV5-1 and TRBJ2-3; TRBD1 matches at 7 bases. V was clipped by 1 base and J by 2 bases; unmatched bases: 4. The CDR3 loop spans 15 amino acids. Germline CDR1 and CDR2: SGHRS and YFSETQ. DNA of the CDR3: TGCGCCAGCAGCTTGTCGACAGGGCTCACAGATACGCAGTATTTT. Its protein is CASSLSTGLTDTQYF.

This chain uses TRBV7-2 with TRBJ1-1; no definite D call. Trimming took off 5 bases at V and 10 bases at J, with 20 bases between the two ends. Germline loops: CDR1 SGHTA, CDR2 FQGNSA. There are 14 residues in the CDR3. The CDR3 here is CASSTRNLEVGAFF. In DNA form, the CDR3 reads TGTGCCAGCAGCACCCGGAATCTTGAGGTGGGAGCTTTCTTT.

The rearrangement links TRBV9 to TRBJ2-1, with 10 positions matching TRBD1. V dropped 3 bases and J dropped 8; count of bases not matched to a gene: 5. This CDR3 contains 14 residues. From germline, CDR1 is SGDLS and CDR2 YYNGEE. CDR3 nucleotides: TGTGCCAGCAGCGCGGACAGGGGGTATGATGAGCAGTTCTTC. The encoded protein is CASSADRGYDEQFF.

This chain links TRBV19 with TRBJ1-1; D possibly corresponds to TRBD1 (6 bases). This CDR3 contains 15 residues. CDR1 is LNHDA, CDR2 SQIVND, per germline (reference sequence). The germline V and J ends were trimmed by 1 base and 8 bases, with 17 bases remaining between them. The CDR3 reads CASSIGTARGSEAFF. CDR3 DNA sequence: TGTGCCAGTAGTATAGGGACAGCCCGGGGGTCCGAAGCTTTCTTT.

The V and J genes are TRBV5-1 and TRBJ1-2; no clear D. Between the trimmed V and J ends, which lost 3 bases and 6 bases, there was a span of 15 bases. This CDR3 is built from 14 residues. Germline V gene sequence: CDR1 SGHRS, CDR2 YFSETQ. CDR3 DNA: TGCGCCAGCAGCTCCCAACCACCTTCAAATGGCTACACCTTC. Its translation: CASSSQPPSNGYTF.

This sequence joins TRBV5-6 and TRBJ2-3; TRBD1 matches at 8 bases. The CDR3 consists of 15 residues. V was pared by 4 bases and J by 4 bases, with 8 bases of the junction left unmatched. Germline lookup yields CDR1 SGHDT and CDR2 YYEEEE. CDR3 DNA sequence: TGTGCCAGCAGCCGTGGACAGGGAAGGGCAGATACGCAGTATTTT. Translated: CASSRGQGRADTQYF.

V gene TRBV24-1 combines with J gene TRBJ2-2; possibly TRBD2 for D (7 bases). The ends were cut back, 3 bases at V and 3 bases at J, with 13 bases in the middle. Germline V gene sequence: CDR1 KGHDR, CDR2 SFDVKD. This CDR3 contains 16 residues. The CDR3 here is CATSDPGGRDTGELFF. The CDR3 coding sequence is TGTGCCACCAGTGATCCCGGGGGGCGGGACACCGGGGAGCTGTTTTTT.

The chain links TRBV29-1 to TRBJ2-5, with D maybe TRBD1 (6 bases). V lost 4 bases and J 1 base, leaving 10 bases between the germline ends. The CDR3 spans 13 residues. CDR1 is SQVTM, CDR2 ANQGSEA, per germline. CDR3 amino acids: CSVATGIQETQYF. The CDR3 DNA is TGCAGCGTTGCCACAGGGATCCAAGAGACCCAGTACTTC.

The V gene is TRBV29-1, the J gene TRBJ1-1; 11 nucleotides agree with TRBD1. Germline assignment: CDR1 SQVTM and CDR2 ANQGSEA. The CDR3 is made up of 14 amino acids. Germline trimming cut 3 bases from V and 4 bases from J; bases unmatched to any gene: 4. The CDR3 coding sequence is TGCAGCGTTGAGCCGGGACAGGGGGTCACTGAAGCTTTCTTT. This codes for CSVEPGQGVTEAFF.

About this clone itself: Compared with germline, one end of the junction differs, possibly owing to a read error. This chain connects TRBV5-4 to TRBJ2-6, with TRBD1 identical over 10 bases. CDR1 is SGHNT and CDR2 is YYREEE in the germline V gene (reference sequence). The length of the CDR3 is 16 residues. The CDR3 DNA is TGTGCCAGCAGCGAGGCCCCCGGGACAGGGGTGCCCTACTTGTCTTTC. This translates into CASSEAPGTGVPYLSF.

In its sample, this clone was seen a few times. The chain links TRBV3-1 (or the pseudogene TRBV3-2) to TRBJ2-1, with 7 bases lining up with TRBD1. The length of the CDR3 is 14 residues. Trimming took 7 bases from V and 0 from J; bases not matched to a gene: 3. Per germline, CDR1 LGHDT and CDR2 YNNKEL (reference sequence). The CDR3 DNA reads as TGTGCCAGCAAGCCAGGGGGCTCCTACAATGAGCAGTTCTTC. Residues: CASKPGGSYNEQFF.

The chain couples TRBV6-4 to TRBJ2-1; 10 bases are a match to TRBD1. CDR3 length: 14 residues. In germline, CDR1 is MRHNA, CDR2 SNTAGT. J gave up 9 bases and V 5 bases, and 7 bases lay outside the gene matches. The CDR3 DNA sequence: TGTGCCAGCAGTCCAAGACAGGGGGCCGCTGAGCAGTTCTTC. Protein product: CASSPRQGAAEQFF.

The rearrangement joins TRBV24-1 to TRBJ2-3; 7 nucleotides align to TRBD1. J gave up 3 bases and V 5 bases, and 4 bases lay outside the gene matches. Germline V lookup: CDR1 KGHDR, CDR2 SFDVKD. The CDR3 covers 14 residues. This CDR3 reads CATSGATGTDTQYF. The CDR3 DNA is TGTGCCACCAGTGGAGCGACAGGGACAGATACGCAGTATTTT.

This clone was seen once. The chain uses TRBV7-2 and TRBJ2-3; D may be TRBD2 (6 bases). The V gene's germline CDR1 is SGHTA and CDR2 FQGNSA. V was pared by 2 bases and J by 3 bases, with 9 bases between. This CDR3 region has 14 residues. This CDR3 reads CASSLRGDTDTQYF. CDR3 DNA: TGTGCCAGCAGCTTACGCGGGGATACAGATACGCAGTATTTT.

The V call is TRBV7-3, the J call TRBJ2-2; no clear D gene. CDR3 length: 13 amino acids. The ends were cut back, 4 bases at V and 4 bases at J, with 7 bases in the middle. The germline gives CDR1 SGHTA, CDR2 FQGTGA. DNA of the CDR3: TGTGCCAGCAGCTCTACTTCCACCGGGGAGCTGTTTTTT. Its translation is CASSSTSTGELFF.

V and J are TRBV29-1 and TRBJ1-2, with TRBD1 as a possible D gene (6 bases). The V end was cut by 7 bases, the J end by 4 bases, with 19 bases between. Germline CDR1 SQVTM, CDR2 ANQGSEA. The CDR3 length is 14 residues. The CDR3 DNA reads TGCAGCGGGGCAGGGGTGACGGGTGGCTATGGCTACACCTTC. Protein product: CSGAGVTGGYGYTF.

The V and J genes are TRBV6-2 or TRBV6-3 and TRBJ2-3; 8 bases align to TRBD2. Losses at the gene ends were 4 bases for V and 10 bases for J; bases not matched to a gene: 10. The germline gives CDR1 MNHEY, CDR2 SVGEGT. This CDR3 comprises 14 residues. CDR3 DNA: TGTGCCAGCAGTTCGACGCTTAGCGGGGCCCCGCAGTATTTT. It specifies CASSSTLSGAPQYF.

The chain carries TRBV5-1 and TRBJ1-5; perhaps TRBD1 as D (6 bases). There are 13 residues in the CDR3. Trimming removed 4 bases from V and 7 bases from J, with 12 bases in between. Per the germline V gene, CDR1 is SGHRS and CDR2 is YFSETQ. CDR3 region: CASSPDQGQPQHF. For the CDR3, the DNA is TGCGCCAGCAGCCCCGACCAGGGGCAGCCCCAGCATTTT.

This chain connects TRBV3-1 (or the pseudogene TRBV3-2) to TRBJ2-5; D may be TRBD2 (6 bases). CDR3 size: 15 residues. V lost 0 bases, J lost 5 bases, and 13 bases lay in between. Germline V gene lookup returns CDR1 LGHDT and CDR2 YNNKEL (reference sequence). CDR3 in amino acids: CASSQDSGVFETQYF. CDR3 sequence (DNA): TGTGCCAGCAGCCAAGATTCGGGGGTGTTCGAGACCCAGTACTTC.

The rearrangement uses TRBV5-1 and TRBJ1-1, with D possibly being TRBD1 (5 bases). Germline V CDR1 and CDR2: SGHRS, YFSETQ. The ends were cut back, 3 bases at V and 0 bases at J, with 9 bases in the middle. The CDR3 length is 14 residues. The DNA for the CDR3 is TGCGCCAGCAGCTGGTCGACAGTGAACACTGAAGCTTTCTTT. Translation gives CASSWSTVNTEAFF.

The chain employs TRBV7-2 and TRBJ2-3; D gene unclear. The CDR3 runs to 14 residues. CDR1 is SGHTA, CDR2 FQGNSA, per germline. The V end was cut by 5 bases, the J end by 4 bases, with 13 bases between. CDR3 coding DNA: TGTGCCAGCAGCAACTACTTCAGGCCAGATACGCAGTATTTT. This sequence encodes CASSNYFRPDTQYF.

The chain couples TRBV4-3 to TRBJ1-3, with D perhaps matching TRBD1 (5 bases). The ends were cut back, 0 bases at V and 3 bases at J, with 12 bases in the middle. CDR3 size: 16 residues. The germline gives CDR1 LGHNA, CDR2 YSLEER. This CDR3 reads CASSQDGGGGGNTIYF. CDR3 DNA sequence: TGCGCCAGCAGCCAAGATGGTGGGGGAGGTGGAAACACCATATATTTT.

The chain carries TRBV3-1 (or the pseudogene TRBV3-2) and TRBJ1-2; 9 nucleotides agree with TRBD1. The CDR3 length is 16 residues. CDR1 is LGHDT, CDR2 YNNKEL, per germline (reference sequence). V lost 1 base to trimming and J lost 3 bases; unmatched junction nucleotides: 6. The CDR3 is CASSQGWDRAHYGYTF. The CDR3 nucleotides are TGTGCCAGCAGCCAAGGTTGGGACAGGGCTCACTATGGCTACACCTTC.

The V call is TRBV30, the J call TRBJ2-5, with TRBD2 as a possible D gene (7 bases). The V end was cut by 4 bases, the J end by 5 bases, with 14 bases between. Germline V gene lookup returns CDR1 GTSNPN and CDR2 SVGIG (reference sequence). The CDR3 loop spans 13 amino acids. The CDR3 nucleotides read TGTGCCTGGACCCCGCGGGGGCGTGAGACCCAGTACTTC. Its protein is CAWTPRGRETQYF.